This T cell receptor beta chain was retrieved from a study of blood T cell repertoires in COVID-19. In the study overall: Collection of acute and convalescent COVID-19 samples took place in the United States, Italy and Spain. T cells, B-cell-depleted T cells, or PBMCs supplied cDNA or gDNA.

Germline CDR1 and CDR2: MNHEY and SVGEGT. V was clipped by 0 bases and J by 7 bases, with 12 bases between them. The CDR3 is 14 residues long. As processed by the authors: Researchers report that nucleated cell counts were estimated from reference gene primer amplification. The data were produced by immunoSEQ multiplex PCR, yet TCRdb's version contains in-frame clones alone and is incomplete. V and J calls and clone size follow that table, whereas D and trimming were derived from the DNA. The profile shows more than 95,000 clones, 75% to 95% of them singletons. What was sequenced was peripheral blood. The sequence was collected from a human donor in a cohort sampled during active COVID-19. The gene calls are TRBV6-2 or TRBV6-3 and TRBJ1-2; D perhaps matches TRBD1 (6 bases). CDR3 region: CASSYSLSGVGYTF. In nucleotides, the CDR3 is TGTGCCAGCAGTTACTCGTTATCAGGGGTTGGCTACACCTTC.